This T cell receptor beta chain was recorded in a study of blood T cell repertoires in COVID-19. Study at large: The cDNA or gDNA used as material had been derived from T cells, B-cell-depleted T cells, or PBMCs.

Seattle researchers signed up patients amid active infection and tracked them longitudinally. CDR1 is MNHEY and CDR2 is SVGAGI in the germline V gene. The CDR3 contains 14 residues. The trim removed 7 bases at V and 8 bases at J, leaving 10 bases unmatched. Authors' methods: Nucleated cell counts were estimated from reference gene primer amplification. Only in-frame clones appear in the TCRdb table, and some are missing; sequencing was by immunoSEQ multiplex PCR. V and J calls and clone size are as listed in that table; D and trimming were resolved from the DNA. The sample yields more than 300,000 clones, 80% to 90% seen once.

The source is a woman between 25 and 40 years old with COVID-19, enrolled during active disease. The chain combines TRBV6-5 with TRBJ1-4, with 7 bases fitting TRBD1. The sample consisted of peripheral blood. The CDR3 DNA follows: TGTGCCAGCATGAAGACAGGGATGGGAGAAAAACTGTTTTTT. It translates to CASMKTGMGEKLFF.